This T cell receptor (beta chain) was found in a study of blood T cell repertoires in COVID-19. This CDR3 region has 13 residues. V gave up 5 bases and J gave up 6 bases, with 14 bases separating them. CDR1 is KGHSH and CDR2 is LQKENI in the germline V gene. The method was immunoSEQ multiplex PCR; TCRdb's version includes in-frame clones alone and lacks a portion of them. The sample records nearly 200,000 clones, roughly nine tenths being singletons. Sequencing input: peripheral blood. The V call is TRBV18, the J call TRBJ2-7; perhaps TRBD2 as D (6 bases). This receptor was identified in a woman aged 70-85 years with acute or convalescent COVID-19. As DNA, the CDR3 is TGTGCCAGCTCATCCTCTTGGGGAGGCGAGCAGTACTTC. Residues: CASSSSWGGEQYF.